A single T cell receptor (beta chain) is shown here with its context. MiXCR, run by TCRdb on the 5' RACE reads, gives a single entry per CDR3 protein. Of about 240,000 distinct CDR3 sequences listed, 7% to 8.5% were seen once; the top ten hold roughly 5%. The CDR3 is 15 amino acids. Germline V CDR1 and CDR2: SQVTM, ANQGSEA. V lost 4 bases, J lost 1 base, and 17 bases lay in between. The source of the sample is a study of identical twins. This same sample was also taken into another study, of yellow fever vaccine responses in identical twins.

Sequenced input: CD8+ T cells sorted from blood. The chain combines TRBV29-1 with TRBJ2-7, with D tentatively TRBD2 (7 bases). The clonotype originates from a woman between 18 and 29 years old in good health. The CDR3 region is CSVGGGDTPSYEQYF. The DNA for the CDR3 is TGCAGCGTTGGGGGAGGGGACACTCCGTCCTACGAGCAGTACTTC.